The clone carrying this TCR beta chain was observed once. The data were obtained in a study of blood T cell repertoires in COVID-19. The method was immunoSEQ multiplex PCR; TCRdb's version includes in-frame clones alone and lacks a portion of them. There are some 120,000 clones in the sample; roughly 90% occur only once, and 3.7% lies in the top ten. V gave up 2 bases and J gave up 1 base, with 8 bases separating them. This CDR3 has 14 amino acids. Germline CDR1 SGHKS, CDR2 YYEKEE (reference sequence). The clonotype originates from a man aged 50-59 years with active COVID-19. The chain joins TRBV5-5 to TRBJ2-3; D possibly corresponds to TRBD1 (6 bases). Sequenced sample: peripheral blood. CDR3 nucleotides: TGTGCCAGCAGCTTAAGGACAGGCACAGATACGCAGTATTTT. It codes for CASSLRTGTDTQYF.